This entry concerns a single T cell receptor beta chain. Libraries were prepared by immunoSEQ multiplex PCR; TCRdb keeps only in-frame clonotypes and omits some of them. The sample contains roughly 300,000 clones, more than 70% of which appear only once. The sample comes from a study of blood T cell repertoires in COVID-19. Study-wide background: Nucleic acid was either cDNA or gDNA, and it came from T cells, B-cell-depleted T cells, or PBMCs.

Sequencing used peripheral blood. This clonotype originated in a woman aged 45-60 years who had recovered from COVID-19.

The CDR3 coding sequence is TGTGCCAGCAGCTTTGGGGTGGGGGGGACCCTTTACGAGCAGTACTTC. This gives the protein CASSFGVGGTLYEQYF. The rearrangement links TRBV3-1 (or the pseudogene TRBV3-2) to TRBJ2-7, with 7 bases identical to TRBD2. The V gene's germline CDR1 is LGHDT and CDR2 YNNKEL (reference sequence). The V and J ends lost 5 bases and 4 bases, in that order; junction bases with no gene match: 14. This CDR3 spans 16 amino acids.